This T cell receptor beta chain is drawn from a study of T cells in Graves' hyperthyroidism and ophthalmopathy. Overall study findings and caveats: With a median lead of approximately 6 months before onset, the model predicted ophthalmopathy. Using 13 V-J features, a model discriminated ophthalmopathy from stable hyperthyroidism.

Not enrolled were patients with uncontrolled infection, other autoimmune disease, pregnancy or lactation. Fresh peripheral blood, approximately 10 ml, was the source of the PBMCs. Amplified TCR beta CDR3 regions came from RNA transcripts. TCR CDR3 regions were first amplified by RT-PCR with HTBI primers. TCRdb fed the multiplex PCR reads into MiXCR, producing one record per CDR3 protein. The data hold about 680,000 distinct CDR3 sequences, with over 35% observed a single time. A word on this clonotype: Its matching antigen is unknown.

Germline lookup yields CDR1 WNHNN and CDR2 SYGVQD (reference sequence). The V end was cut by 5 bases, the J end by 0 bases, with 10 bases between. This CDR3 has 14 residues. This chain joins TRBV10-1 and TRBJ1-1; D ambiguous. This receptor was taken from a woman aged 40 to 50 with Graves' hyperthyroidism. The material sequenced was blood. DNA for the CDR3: TGCGCCAGCAGTAAGGACTACATGAACACTGAAGCTTTCTTT. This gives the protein CASSKDYMNTEAFF.